The 6 T cell receptor beta chains below were found in one sample sequenced in a study of CD8 T cells in ankylosing spondylitis. Study-level results: For ankylosing spondylitis blood, a TCR beta motif of about 8 highly homologous variants appeared characteristic.

Antigens of these TCRs are unknown. TCRdb reprocessed the 5' RACE reads via MiXCR and lists one record per CDR3 protein. The sample includes roughly 470,000 distinct CDR3 sequences, roughly 27% seen only once; the top ten take 0.75% to 0.9%. The sequencing sample was made of blood, either unsorted or a sorted T cell fraction (not recorded which). These receptors all come from a male donor with ankylosing spondylitis.

This clonotype was picked up a small number of times. The CDR3 spells CASSETRNEQFF. The CDR3 DNA is TGTGCCAGCAGTGAAACCAGAAATGAGCAGTTCTTC. V usage is TRBV2 and J usage is TRBJ2-1; no clear D gene. This CDR3 region has 12 residues. Germline V gene sequence: CDR1 SNHLY, CDR2 FYNNEI. V lost 2 bases and J lost 7, with 6 bases in between.

The gene calls are TRBV6-5 and TRBJ2-1; TRBD1 matches at 8 bases. The CDR3 consists of 16 residues. J was trimmed by 0 bases and V by 1 base; bases with no gene match: 2. Germline V gene lookup returns CDR1 MNHEY and CDR2 SVGAGI. CDR3 loop: CASSYFGQGSYNEQFF. CDR3 sequence (DNA): TGTGCCAGCAGTTACTTCGGACAGGGCTCCTACAATGAGCAGTTCTTC.

The V and J genes are TRBV29-1 and TRBJ1-1, with unresolved D. Germline V gene data show CDR1 as SQVTM and CDR2 as ANQGSEA. With 4 bases removed from V and 1 base from J, the gap between germline ends came to 10 bases. The CDR3 is 13 residues long. For the CDR3, the DNA is TGCAGCGTTGGTTCAACCACGAACACTGAAGCTTTCTTT. Residues: CSVGSTTNTEAFF.

The V gene is TRBV27, the J gene TRBJ1-2; the match to TRBD1 covers 7 bases. From germline, CDR1 is MNHEY and CDR2 SMNVEV (reference sequence). CDR3 length equals 13 residues. J was trimmed by 8 bases and V by 4 bases; bases with no gene match: 7. The DNA for the CDR3 is TGTGCCAGCAGTTGGACAGGATCGGGGGGCTACACCTTC. This gives the protein CASSWTGSGGYTF.

This clonotype was detected only a few times. The J gene is TRBJ2-3, the V gene TRBV25-1; D is possibly TRBD1 (6 bases). This CDR3 is 14 amino acids long. Germline V gene lookup returns CDR1 MGHDK and CDR2 SYGVNS. V dropped 1 base and J dropped 4 bases, with 9 bases sitting between them. The CDR3 coding sequence is TGTGCCAGCAGTGAATTGGACAGCGCAGATACGCAGTATTTT. Translation gives CASSELDSADTQYF.

The rearrangement joins TRBV20-1 to TRBJ2-2, with 9 positions matching TRBD2. The trim removed 4 bases at V and 5 bases at J, leaving 8 bases unmatched. The CDR3 length is 15 residues. CDR1 is DFQATT and CDR2 is SNEGSKA in the germline V gene (reference sequence). The CDR3 region has the DNA TGCAGTGCTAATGTAGCGGGAGTGGGTACCGGGGAGCTGTTTTTT. Encoded protein: CSANVAGVGTGELFF.